Sequencing of this T cell receptor beta chain was carried out in a study of Ad26.COV2.S vaccination and SARS-CoV-2 variants. Study conclusions and caveats: TCR breadth and depth analyses may have underestimated total T cell responses. Substantial response breadth was reportedly seen for spike-specific CD8+ and CD4+ T cells after vaccination.

Using immunoSEQ multiplex PCR, the repertoire was profiled, and TCRdb retains in-frame clones only, with some absent. The repertoire has roughly 350,000 clones, approximately 86% of them found once; the top ten carry approximately 12%. Worth noting for this clone: Its target is unknown.

Germline CDR1 and CDR2: MGHRA and YSYEKL. Trimming took off 2 bases at V and 5 bases at J, with 15 bases between the two ends. The CDR3 has 15 amino acids. This sample's treatment: approximately 18 received Ad26.COV2.S at low or high dose, single or two shots; 5 received placebo; per-sample allocation not given. Material that was analyzed had been drawn on day 63 after the first vaccine or placebo injection. The input for sequencing was peripheral blood, taken in a trial of Ad26.COV2.S vaccine versus placebo. The J gene is TRBJ2-5, the V gene TRBV4-1; weak D call: TRBD2 (6 bases). The source is a person aged 18 to 59 who received the Ad26.COV2.S COVID-19 vaccine or a placebo. This CDR3 reads CASSQLGLPGETQYF. Here the CDR3 DNA reads TGCGCCAGCAGCCAACTAGGACTACCTGGGGAGACCCAGTACTTC.